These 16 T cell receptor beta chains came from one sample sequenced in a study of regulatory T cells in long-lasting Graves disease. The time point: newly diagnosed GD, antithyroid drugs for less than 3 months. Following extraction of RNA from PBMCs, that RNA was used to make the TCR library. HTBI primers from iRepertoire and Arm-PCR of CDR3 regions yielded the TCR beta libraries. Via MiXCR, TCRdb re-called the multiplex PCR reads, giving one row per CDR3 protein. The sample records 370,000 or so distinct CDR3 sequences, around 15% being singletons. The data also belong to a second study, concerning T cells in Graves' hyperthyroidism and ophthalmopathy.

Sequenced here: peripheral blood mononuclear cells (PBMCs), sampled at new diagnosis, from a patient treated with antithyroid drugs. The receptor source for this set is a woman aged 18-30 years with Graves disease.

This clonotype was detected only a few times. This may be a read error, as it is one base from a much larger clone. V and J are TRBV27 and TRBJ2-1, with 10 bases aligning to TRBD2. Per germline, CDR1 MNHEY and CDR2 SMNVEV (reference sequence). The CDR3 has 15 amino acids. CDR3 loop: CVSSSLEAGGSEQFF. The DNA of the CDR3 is TGTGTCAGCAGTTCCCTAGAAGCGGGAGGGAGTGAGCAGTTCTTC.

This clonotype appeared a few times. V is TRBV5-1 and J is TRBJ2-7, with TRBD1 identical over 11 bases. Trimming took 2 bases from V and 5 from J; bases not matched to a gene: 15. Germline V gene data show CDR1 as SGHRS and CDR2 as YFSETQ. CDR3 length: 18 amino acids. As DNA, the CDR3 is TGCGCCAGCAGCTTCCGGCCGGGACAGGGGGGTATCGTGCACGAGCAGTACTTC. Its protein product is CASSFRPGQGGIVHEQYF.

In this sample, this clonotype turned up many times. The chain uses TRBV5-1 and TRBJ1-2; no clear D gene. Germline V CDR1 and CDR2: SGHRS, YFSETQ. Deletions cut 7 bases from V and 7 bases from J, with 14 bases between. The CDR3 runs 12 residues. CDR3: CASSPGRAGYTF. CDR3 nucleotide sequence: TGCGCCAGCTCCCCAGGCCGGGCTGGCTACACCTTC.

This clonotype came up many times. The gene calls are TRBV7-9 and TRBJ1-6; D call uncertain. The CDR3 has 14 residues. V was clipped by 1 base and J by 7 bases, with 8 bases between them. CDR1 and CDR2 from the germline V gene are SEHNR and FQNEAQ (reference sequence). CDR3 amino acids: CASSLGHGNSPLHF. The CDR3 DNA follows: TGTGCCAGCAGCTTAGGCCACGGGAATTCACCCCTCCACTTT.

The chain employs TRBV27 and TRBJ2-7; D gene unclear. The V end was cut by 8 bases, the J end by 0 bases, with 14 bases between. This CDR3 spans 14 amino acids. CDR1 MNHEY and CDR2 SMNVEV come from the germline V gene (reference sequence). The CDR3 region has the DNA TGTGCCAGCTCCGGCAGGACCCCCTCCTACGAGCAGTACTTC. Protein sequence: CASSGRTPSYEQYF.

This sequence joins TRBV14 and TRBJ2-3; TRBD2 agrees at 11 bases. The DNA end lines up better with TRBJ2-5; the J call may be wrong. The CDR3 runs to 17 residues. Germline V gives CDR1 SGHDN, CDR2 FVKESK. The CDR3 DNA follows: TGTGCCAGCAGCCCGGGTGATAGCGGGAGGGCCCGAGAGACCCAGTACTTC. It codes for CASSPGDSGRARETQYF.

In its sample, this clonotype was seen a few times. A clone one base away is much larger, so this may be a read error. The CDR3 region has the DNA TGTGCCAGCAGTGAGGCGGGACAGGGATTCTACAATGAGCAGTTCTTC. Translated: CASSEAGQGFYNEQFF. The gene calls are TRBV12-3 or TRBV12-4 and TRBJ2-1; 9 nucleotides line up with TRBD1. Unmatched junction bases numbered 8, after V lost 5 bases and J lost 3 bases. CDR3 size: 16 residues.

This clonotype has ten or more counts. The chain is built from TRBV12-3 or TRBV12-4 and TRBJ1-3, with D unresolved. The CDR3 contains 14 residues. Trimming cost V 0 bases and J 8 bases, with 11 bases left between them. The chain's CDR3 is CASSLAGRSDTIYF. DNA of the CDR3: TGTGCCAGCAGTTTAGCTGGGAGGTCGGACACCATATATTTT.

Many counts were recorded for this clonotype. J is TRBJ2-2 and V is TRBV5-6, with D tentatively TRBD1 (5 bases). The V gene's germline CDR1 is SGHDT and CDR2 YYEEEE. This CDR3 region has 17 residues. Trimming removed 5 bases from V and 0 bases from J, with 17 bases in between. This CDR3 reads CASSPFWGRANTGELFF. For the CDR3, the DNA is TGTGCCAGCAGTCCGTTTTGGGGCAGGGCGAACACCGGGGAGCTGTTTTTT.

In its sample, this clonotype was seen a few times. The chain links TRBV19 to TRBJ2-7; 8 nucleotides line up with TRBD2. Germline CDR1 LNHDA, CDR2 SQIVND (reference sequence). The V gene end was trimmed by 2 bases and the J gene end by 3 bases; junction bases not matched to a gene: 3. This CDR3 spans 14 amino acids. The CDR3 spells CASSITSGDYEQYF. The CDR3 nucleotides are TGTGCCAGTAGTATAACTAGCGGAGACTACGAGCAGTACTTC.

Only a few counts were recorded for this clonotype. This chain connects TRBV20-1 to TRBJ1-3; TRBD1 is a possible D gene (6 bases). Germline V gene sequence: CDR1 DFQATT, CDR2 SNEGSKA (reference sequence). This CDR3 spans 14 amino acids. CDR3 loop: CSVGAISSGNTIYF. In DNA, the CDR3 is TGCAGCGTGGGGGCCATCAGCTCTGGAAACACCATATATTTT.

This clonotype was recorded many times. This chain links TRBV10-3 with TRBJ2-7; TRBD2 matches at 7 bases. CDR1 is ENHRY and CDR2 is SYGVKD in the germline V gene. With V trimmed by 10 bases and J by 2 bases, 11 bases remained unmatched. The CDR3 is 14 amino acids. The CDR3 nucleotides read TGTGCCACCAATCCAGGGACTACTGCCTACGAGCAGTACTTC. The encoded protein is CATNPGTTAYEQYF.

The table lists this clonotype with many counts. The CDR3 nucleotides are TGTGCCAGCCGAGGGGAAACCGAGCCAAAACTGTTTTTT. Amino acids: CASRGETEPKLFF. The chain links TRBV7-6 to TRBJ1-4, with D possibly matching TRBD1 (5 bases). V was clipped by 8 bases and J by 10 bases, with 17 bases between them. Germline-derived CDR1 and CDR2 are SGHVS and FNYEAQ. CDR3 size: 13 residues.

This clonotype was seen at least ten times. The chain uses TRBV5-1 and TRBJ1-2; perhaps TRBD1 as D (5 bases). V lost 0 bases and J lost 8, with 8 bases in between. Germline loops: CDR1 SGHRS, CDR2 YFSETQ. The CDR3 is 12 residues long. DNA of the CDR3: TGCGCCAGCAGCTTGGGGGCAGGGGGCTACACCTTC. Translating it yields CASSLGAGGYTF.

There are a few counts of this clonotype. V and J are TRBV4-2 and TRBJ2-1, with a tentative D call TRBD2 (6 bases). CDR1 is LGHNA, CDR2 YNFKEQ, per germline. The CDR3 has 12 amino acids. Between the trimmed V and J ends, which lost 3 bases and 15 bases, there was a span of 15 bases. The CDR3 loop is CASSHDRDSPFF. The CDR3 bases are TGTGCCAGCAGCCACGACCGGGACTCTCCGTTCTTC.

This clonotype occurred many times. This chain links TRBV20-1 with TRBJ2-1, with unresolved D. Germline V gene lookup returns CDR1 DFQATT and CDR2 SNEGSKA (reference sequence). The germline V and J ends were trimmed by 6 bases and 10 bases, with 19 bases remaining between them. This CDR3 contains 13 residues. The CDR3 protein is CSAPPGWTGEQFF. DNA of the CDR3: TGCAGTGCGCCACCAGGTTGGACCGGAGAGCAGTTCTTC.